The 20 T cell receptor beta chains given below trace back to one sample, sequenced in a study of identical twins. TCRdb re-analysed the 5' RACE reads in MiXCR, keeping a single row per CDR3 protein. The sample lists some 96,000 distinct CDR3 sequences, 5.9% occurring once. The sequenced material came from memory T cells sorted from blood. Receptor source: a woman between 45 and 60 years old in good health.

Many counts were recorded for this clonotype. V and J are TRBV2 and TRBJ2-6, with D uncertain. V was shortened by 4 bases and J by 4 bases, with 5 bases between the two germline ends. CDR1 SNHLY and CDR2 FYNNEI come from the germline V gene. The CDR3 covers 13 residues. The CDR3 sequence is CASSGYGANVLTF. The DNA for the CDR3 is TGTGCCAGCAGTGGGTACGGGGCCAACGTCCTGACTTTC.

The chain uses TRBV30 and TRBJ2-5; TRBD2 might be the D (6 bases). CDR1 and CDR2 (germline): GTSNPN, SVGIG (reference sequence). The CDR3 consists of 14 residues. The ends were cut back, 2 bases at V and 6 bases at J, with 16 bases in the middle. CDR3 in DNA: TGTGCCTGGAGTACCCCGCACGGGGGTCAGACCCAGTACTTC. It yields the protein CAWSTPHGGQTQYF. Supplemented by reference TRBV30 and TRBJ2-5, the full variable domain reads SQTIHQWPATLVQPVGSPLSLECTVEGTSNPNLYWYRQAAGRGLQLLFYSVGIGQISSEVPQNLSASRPQDRQFILSSKKLLLSDSGFYLCAWSTPHGGQTQYFGPGTRLLVL.

In its sample, this clonotype was seen a few times. This chain connects TRBV27 to TRBJ2-6; no firm D call. The CDR3 covers 14 residues. CDR1 MNHEY and CDR2 SMNVEV come from the germline V gene (reference sequence). The ends were cut back, 4 bases at V and 0 bases at J, with 4 bases in the middle. CDR3 amino acids: CASSYSSGANVLTF. The DNA for the CDR3 is TGTGCCAGCAGTTACAGCTCTGGGGCCAACGTCCTGACTTTC.

In this sample, this clonotype turned up many times. The chain links TRBV7-9 to TRBJ1-2; D might be TRBD1 (5 bases). This CDR3 is built from 14 residues. V lost 7 bases and J lost 4, with 16 bases in between. Per germline, CDR1 SEHNR and CDR2 FQNEAQ (reference sequence). Here the CDR3 reads CASTGTANFYGYTF. CDR3 in DNA: TGTGCCAGCACCGGGACCGCGAACTTCTATGGCTACACCTTC. The full variable domain, completed using reference TRBV7-9 and TRBJ1-2, is DTGVSQNPRHKITKRGQNVTFRCDPISEHNRLYWYRQTLGQGPEFLTYFQNEAQLEKSRLLSDRFSAERPKGSFSTLEIQRTEQGDSAMYLCASTGTANFYGYTFGSGTRLTVV.

This clonotype appeared a few times. The chain combines TRBV4-1 with TRBJ1-1; D unresolved. Trimming removed 0 bases at V and 3 bases at J, with 11 bases between. The CDR3 spans 15 residues. The V gene's germline CDR1 is MGHRA and CDR2 YSYEKL. The CDR3 sequence: CASSQEGPGDTEAFF. The CDR3 DNA follows: TGCGCCAGCAGCCAAGAAGGCCCCGGGGACACTGAAGCTTTCTTT.

This clonotype was recorded a few times. The chain links TRBV5-4 to TRBJ2-7; 10 nucleotides line up with TRBD2. J lost 4 bases, V lost 2 bases, and 6 bases had no gene match. Germline V lookup: CDR1 SGHNT, CDR2 YYREEE (reference sequence). There are 15 residues in the CDR3. In DNA form, the CDR3 reads TGTGCCAGCAGCTTTCTAGCGGGAGTTAGTTACGAGCAGTACTTC. Its translation: CASSFLAGVSYEQYF.

This clonotype was seen repeatedly, ten times or more. The rearrangement links TRBV5-1 to TRBJ2-5; tentative D call: TRBD2 (5 bases). The CDR3 spans 15 residues. Germline V gene sequence: CDR1 SGHRS, CDR2 YFSETQ. V was pared by 0 bases and J by 5 bases, with 14 bases between. The CDR3 nucleotides read TGCGCCAGCAGCTTGGAGGACGGTCCGGGGGAGACCCAGTACTTC. This codes for CASSLEDGPGETQYF.

This clonotype was recorded at least ten times. This chain links TRBV5-1 with TRBJ1-3; D is ambiguous. V shed 6 bases and J shed 0 bases, with 7 bases lying between them. CDR3 length equals 13 residues. Per the germline V gene, CDR1 is SGHRS and CDR2 is YFSETQ. CDR3 sequence (DNA): TGCGCCAGCAAGAGCAACTCTGGAAACACCATATATTTT. Translation: CASKSNSGNTIYF.

This clonotype was found a few times. The rearrangement links TRBV6-5 to TRBJ1-6, with 8 bases lining up with TRBD1. Germline V CDR1 and CDR2: MNHEY, SVGAGI. This CDR3 region has 15 residues. The trim removed 0 bases at V and 7 bases at J, leaving 2 bases unmatched. The CDR3 sequence is CASSYSRTGNSPLHF. The CDR3 DNA is TGTGCCAGCAGTTACTCGAGGACAGGGAATTCACCCCTCCACTTT.

This clonotype was seen many times. CDR3 nucleotide sequence: TGTGCCAGCAGCCCCCGGGGGGTAAAAACAAAAAACATTCAGTACTTC. Its translation: CASSPRGVKTKNIQYF. The V gene is TRBV7-2, the J gene TRBJ2-4; TRBD2 matches at 7 bases. Germline V CDR1 and CDR2: SGHTA, FQGNSA. This CDR3 spans 16 amino acids. V shed 5 bases and J 4 bases; nucleotides not matched to a gene: 11.

This clonotype was counted ten times or more. The chain joins TRBV7-8 to TRBJ1-1; 8 bases line up with TRBD1. Germline V CDR1 and CDR2: SGHVS, FQNEAQ. Unmatched junction bases numbered 14, after V lost 3 bases and J lost 11 bases. The CDR3 is made up of 15 amino acids. DNA of the CDR3: TGTGCCAGCAGCTTGGACCCGGGACAGGTTAAAGAGGCTTTCTTT. Amino acids: CASSLDPGQVKEAFF.

The chain recombines TRBV20-1 with TRBJ2-5; D uncertain. In germline, CDR1 is DFQATT, CDR2 SNEGSKA (reference sequence). The V end lost 6 bases, the J end lost 4 bases, and 18 bases lay between the germline ends. The CDR3 is 14 residues long. The CDR3 spells CSAPSANRRETQYF. The CDR3 DNA follows: TGCAGTGCCCCTTCCGCGAACCGGAGAGAGACCCAGTACTTC.

The chain couples TRBV10-3 to TRBJ2-5, with D perhaps TRBD1 (6 bases). Looked up from germline, CDR1 is ENHRY and CDR2 is SYGVKD. V was cut by 5 bases and J by 2 bases, with 6 bases left in between. The CDR3 sequence is 12 residues long. CDR3 nucleotide sequence: TGTGCCATCAGTACAGGGCAAGAGACCCAGTACTTC. Translated, it gives CAISTGQETQYF.

This clonotype was seen a few times. The gene calls are TRBV7-8 and TRBJ2-7; 8 nucleotides match TRBD2. CDR3 length: 15 amino acids. CDR1 is SGHVS, CDR2 FQNEAQ, per germline. The J segment lost 3 bases and the V segment lost 5 bases, leaving 9 bases of the junction unmatched. CDR3 loop: CASSTGGSGGYEQYF. For the CDR3, the DNA is TGTGCCAGCAGCACGGGGGGGAGCGGAGGCTACGAGCAGTACTTC.

This clonotype was counted at least ten times. This chain uses TRBV5-1 with TRBJ2-7; tentatively, D is TRBD2 (5 bases). Germline V gene sequence: CDR1 SGHRS, CDR2 YFSETQ. V lost 0 bases and J lost 4, with 14 bases in between. This CDR3 region has 15 residues. DNA of the CDR3: TGCGCCAGCAGCTTGGGCGGAGGCCAGGTATACGAGCAGTACGTC. This codes for CASSLGGGQVYEQYV.

This clonotype has more than one count but fewer than ten. The chain is built from TRBV27 and TRBJ2-4; D remains ambiguous. From germline, CDR1 is MNHEY and CDR2 SMNVEV (reference sequence). V gave up 5 bases and J gave up 1 base, with 24 bases separating them. CDR3 size: 19 residues. DNA of the CDR3: TGTGCCAGCAGTCCTGAGGAGACGTGGGGTAGGCGTGCCAAAAACATTCAGTACTTC. The encoded protein is CASSPEETWGRRAKNIQYF.

This clonotype was detected ten times or more. The chain uses TRBV9 and TRBJ2-3, with D hard to call. This CDR3 has 13 amino acids. V lost 5 bases, J lost 6 bases, and 13 bases lay in between. Germline V lookup: CDR1 SGDLS, CDR2 YYNGEE. The CDR3 loop is CASSHPRVDTQYF. As DNA, the CDR3 is TGTGCCAGCAGTCATCCACGGGTGGATACGCAGTATTTT.

In this sample, this clonotype turned up many times. The rearrangement links TRBV7-3 to TRBJ1-6; TRBD1 matches 7 bases. Germline V gene lookup returns CDR1 SGHTA and CDR2 FQGTGA. CDR3 length equals 14 residues. The junction had 7 bases not matched to a gene; V was cut back by 5 bases and J by 9 bases. Here the CDR3 reads CASSADRVGSPLHF. The CDR3 nucleotides read TGTGCCAGCAGCGCCGACAGGGTCGGTTCACCCCTCCACTTT.

This clonotype was seen many times. V is TRBV2 and J is TRBJ2-1; the D is unclear. Per germline, CDR1 SNHLY and CDR2 FYNNEI. The V gene lost 2 bases and the J gene lost 10 bases, with 6 bases spanning the gap. This CDR3 spans 11 amino acids. In nucleotides, the CDR3 is TGTGCCAGCAGTGAATCGCGAGAGCAGTTCTTC. It translates to CASSESREQFF.

This clonotype has at least ten counts. V usage is TRBV24-1 and J usage is TRBJ1-1; weak D call: TRBD1 (6 bases). CDR1 KGHDR and CDR2 SFDVKD come from the germline V gene. CDR3 size: 12 residues. Trimming pared 9 bases from V and 7 bases from J, leaving 14 bases between. CDR3 protein: CATQGKGVEAFF. The CDR3 nucleotides are TGTGCCACCCAAGGGAAGGGGGTTGAAGCTTTCTTT.